The 2 T cell receptor beta chains listed next were all sequenced from one sample in a study of T cell changes during pregnancy in multiple sclerosis. Clones were read by immunoSEQ multiplex PCR, and TCRdb kept only the in-frame ones, dropping some. The sample records around 56,000 clones, around 94% being singletons. The input for sequencing was CD8+ T cells from peripheral blood mononuclear cells, taken after pregnancy. The source of these receptors is a female donor with multiple sclerosis, enrolled in a pregnancy study.

This chain connects TRBV13 to TRBJ1-2; TRBD1 matches 8 bases. Trimming removed 5 bases from V and 4 bases from J; junction bases left unmatched: 9. In germline, CDR1 is PRHDT, CDR2 FYEKMQ (reference sequence). The CDR3 totals 15 residues. The CDR3 nucleotides read TGTGCCAGCAGCCCCGGGACAGGCGCCCGCTATGGCTACACCTTC. Its translation: CASSPGTGARYGYTF.

This chain joins TRBV27 and TRBJ2-1; 7 bases align to TRBD1. The CDR3 is 14 residues long. V lost 2 bases, J lost 5 bases, and 3 bases stayed unmatched. The V gene's germline CDR1 is MNHEY and CDR2 SMNVEV (reference sequence). CDR3 DNA sequence: TGTGCCAGCAGTTTACGGGACAGCAACAATGAGCAGTTCTTC. Translation gives CASSLRDSNNEQFF.